This is a list of T cell receptor beta chains from one sample in a study of shared clonotypes between healthy human individuals. Method: immunoSEQ multiplex PCR; TCRdb's copy keeps in-frame clones and lacks some. The sample includes 2 million to 2.5 million clones, just over 90% of them seen just once. The specimen sequenced was naive CD4+ T cells from PBMCs. The receptors here all came from a man aged 18 to 30 in good health. Some clones in this sample may be carry-over from other donors' samples. The CDR3 runs from the conserved cysteine through the conserved F or W. A D gene is named only where the DNA matches it firmly. Clone size is stated in some rows and not others, as once, few, many or a class when expanded.

v_call	j_call	d_call	clone_size	cdr3_aa	cdr3_nt
TRBV2	TRBJ2-5	TRBD1	-	CASSDTGVRLRTQYF	TGTGCCAGCAGTGATACAGGGGTCCGATTGAGGACCCAGTACTTC
TRBV6-6	TRBJ1-5	-	-	CASSYAASNQPQHF	TGTGCCAGCAGTTACGCGGCTAGCAATCAGCCCCAGCATTTT
TRBV29-1	TRBJ2-3	-	-	CSVARVTDTQYF	TGCAGCGTTGCGCGGGTCACAGATACGCAGTATTTT
TRBV11-2	TRBJ2-1	-	-	CASSLGRDNEQFF	TGTGCCAGCAGCTTAGGGCGAGACAATGAGCAGTTCTTC
TRBV29-1	TRBJ2-3	-	once	CSVEQLIADTQYF	TGCAGCGTTGAACAACTTATAGCAGATACGCAGTATTTT
TRBV4-2	TRBJ1-3	TRBD1	-	CASSHRDRGPGNTIYF	TGTGCCAGCAGCCATCGGGACAGGGGTCCTGGAAACACCATATATTTT
TRBV7-2	TRBJ1-2	TRBD1	once	CASSLAPGQGWNYGYTF	TGTGCCAGCAGCTTAGCGCCGGGACAGGGGTGGAACTATGGCTACACCTTC
TRBV11-3	TRBJ2-4	TRBD1	-	CASSQGTGGLKNIQYF	TGTGCCAGCAGCCAAGGGACAGGGGGCCTAAAAAACATTCAGTACTTC
TRBV10-3	TRBJ1-2	TRBD1	-	CAITPGTANYGYTF	TGTGCCATCACCCCAGGGACAGCTAACTATGGCTACACCTTC
TRBV19	TRBJ1-1	TRBD1	-	CASSGQDASAFVGEAFF	TGTGCCAGTAGCGGACAGGATGCTTCCGCCTTCGTCGGTGAAGCTTTCTTT
TRBV28	TRBJ1-4	-	-	CASSLWQSEKLFF	TGTGCCAGCAGTTTATGGCAGTCGGAAAAACTGTTTTTT
TRBV20-1	TRBJ2-7	-	-	CSARATYEQYF	TGCAGTGCTAGGGCTACATACGAGCAGTACTTC
TRBV7-2	TRBJ1-4	TRBD1	-	CASSLGQGAGEKLFF	TGTGCCAGCAGCTTAGGGCAGGGGGCTGGGGAAAAACTGTTTTTT
TRBV7-2	TRBJ2-7	-	-	CASSLVVGPYEQYF	TGTGCCAGCAGCTTAGTTGTGGGACCCTACGAGCAGTACTTC
TRBV28	TRBJ1-1	-	few	CASRRTGGLTEAFF	TGTGCCAGCAGGCGAACAGGCGGCTTAACTGAAGCTTTCTTT
TRBV28	TRBJ2-4	-	-	CASSFWGGLAKNIQYF	TGTGCCAGCAGTTTCTGGGGGGGCCTAGCCAAAAACATTCAGTACTTC
TRBV5-1	TRBJ2-7	TRBD2	once	CASSLRTSGRTYEQYF	TGCGCCAGCAGCCTGCGGACTAGCGGGAGGACGTACGAGCAGTACTTC
TRBV19	TRBJ1-5	-	-	CASSERARGHQPQHF	TGTGCCAGTAGCGAAAGGGCGCGAGGTCATCAGCCCCAGCATTTT
TRBV6-1	TRBJ2-7	TRBD1	-	CASRDPGTGGSEQYF	TGTGCCAGCAGGGACCCGGGGACAGGCGGCTCCGAGCAGTACTTC
TRBV28	TRBJ1-1	-	-	CASSNPGLNTEAFF	TGTGCCAGCAGTAACCCGGGCTTGAACACTGAAGCTTTCTTT
TRBV27	TRBJ2-7	TRBD2	-	CASSTPTSGRSYEQYF	TGTGCCAGCAGTACCCCGACTAGCGGGAGGTCCTACGAGCAGTACTTC
TRBV6-5	TRBJ2-7	-	once	CASRTFTRGSYEQYF	TGTGCCAGCAGGACGTTTACCAGGGGTTCCTACGAGCAGTACTTC
TRBV2	TRBJ2-3	-	-	CASSDALARTTDTQYF	TGTGCCAGCAGTGATGCGCTAGCCCGAACTACAGATACGCAGTATTTT
TRBV5-6	TRBJ1-5	-	once	CASSRVGGAEQPQHF	TGTGCCAGCAGTAGGGTTGGGGGGGCTGAACAGCCCCAGCATTTT
TRBV4-2	TRBJ1-4	-	-	CASSHTSRGMIEKLFF	TGTGCCAGCAGCCACACCTCACGGGGGATGATTGAAAAACTGTTTTTT
TRBV11-3	TRBJ2-7	TRBD2	once	CASSLGPAGGGALDEQYF	TGTGCCAGCAGCTTAGGTCCGGCGGGAGGGGGCGCCTTGGACGAGCAGTACTTC
TRBV10-1	TRBJ2-5	-	-	CASSESGEETQYF	TGCGCCAGCAGTGAGTCAGGGGAAGAGACCCAGTACTTC
TRBV28	TRBJ2-2	-	-	CASTGSQPRLGELFF	TGTGCCAGCACGGGATCTCAACCAAGACTCGGGGAGCTGTTTTTT
TRBV27	TRBJ1-2	-	-	CASSSRGSPNYGYTF	TGTGCCAGCAGTTCCCGGGGGAGTCCTAACTATGGCTACACCTTC
TRBV5-1	TRBJ2-4	-	-	CASSGTGQNIQYF	TGCGCCAGCAGCGGAACGGGGCAAAACATTCAGTACTTC
TRBV9	TRBJ2-5	TRBD2	-	CASSEASGSKETQYF	TGTGCCAGCAGCGAGGCTAGCGGGAGTAAAGAGACCCAGTACTTC
TRBV28	TRBJ2-7	TRBD2	-	CASSSTSAPSYEQYF	TGTGCCAGCAGTTCTACTAGCGCTCCTTCCTACGAGCAGTACTTC
TRBV5-1	TRBJ2-5	TRBD2	once	CASSEGLAETQYF	TGCGCCAGCAGCGAGGGACTAGCCGAGACCCAGTACTTC
TRBV9	TRBJ1-5	-	-	CASNPSGGNQPQHF	TGTGCCAGCAATCCGTCTGGGGGCAATCAGCCCCAGCATTTT
TRBV28	TRBJ1-2	TRBD1	-	CASCSGTGGVYGYTF	TGTGCCAGCTGCTCCGGGACAGGGGGCGTCTATGGCTACACCTTC
TRBV6-1	TRBJ2-3	-	-	CASSEVPHGSTDTQYF	TGTGCCAGCAGTGAGGTCCCCCACGGTAGCACAGATACGCAGTATTTT
TRBV29-1	TRBJ2-7	-	-	CSVRGLNSYEQYF	TGCAGCGTTCGCGGGCTCAACTCCTACGAGCAGTACTTC